Below, 16 T cell receptor beta chains from the same sample are listed, as sequenced in a study of T cells in Graves' hyperthyroidism and ophthalmopathy. The CDR3 regions of TCR beta were amplified from RNA transcripts. With the HTBI primer set, the TCR CDR3 went through a first round of RT-PCR. From the multiplex PCR reads, TCRdb called clonotypes with MiXCR, one entry per CDR3 protein. The repertoire holds approximately 510,000 distinct CDR3 sequences, more than 20% seen once, with roughly 29% in the top ten. Sequencing was performed on blood. These receptors all come from a man in his late teens or twenties with Graves' hyperthyroidism.

This clonotype was recorded at least ten times. This chain links TRBV2 with TRBJ2-7; the match to TRBD2 covers 10 bases. This CDR3 is built from 14 residues. The ends lost 6 bases at V and 4 bases at J; junction bases unmatched: 6. Germline-derived CDR1 and CDR2 are SNHLY and FYNNEI. The chain's CDR3 is CASRPGLAWYEQYF. CDR3 DNA sequence: TGTGCCAGCAGGCCGGGACTAGCGTGGTACGAGCAGTACTTC.

In its sample, this clonotype was seen many times. The chain couples TRBV9 to TRBJ1-3; TRBD1 matches 9 bases. The germline V gene has CDR1 SGDLS and CDR2 YYNGEE. This CDR3 has 14 residues. J lost 4 bases, V lost 8 bases, and 7 bases had no gene match. CDR3 sequence: CASSTGGEGNTIYF. The CDR3 DNA follows: TGTGCCAGTTCTACAGGGGGCGAAGGAAACACCATATATTTT. Looking up the rest from reference TRBV9 and TRBJ1-3 gives the full variable domain: DSGVTQTPKHLITATGQRVTLRCSPRSGDLSVYWYQQSLDQGLQFLIQYYNGEERAKGNILERFSAQQFPDLHSELNLSSLELGDSALYFCASSTGGEGNTIYFGEGSWLTVV.

This clonotype was detected ten times or more. The V gene is TRBV6-1, the J gene TRBJ1-5; D is ambiguous. V shed 2 bases and J shed 5 bases, with 7 bases lying between them. The germline CDR1 and CDR2 sequences are MNHNS and SASEGT. The length of the CDR3 is 13 residues. DNA for the CDR3: TGTGCCAGCAGTGAATCGGCTCATCAGCCCCAGCATTTT. Encoded protein: CASSESAHQPQHF.

The table lists this clonotype with many counts. The chain links TRBV13 to TRBJ1-1; 8 nucleotides match TRBD1. CDR3 length: 17 amino acids. Germline CDR1 is PRHDT and CDR2 is FYEKMQ (reference sequence). V lost 4 bases, J lost 0 bases, and 10 bases stayed unmatched. CDR3 bases: TGTGCCAGCAGCTCTGCGGACAGGGAGAACATGAACACTGAAGCTTTCTTT. It codes for CASSSADRENMNTEAFF. Based on the CDR3 plus reference TRBV13 and TRBJ1-1, the full variable domain is AAGVIQSPRHLIKEKRETATLKCYPIPRHDTVYWYQQGPGQDPQFLISFYEKMQSDKGSIPDRFSAQQFSDYHSELNMSSLELGDSALYFCASSSADRENMNTEAFFGQGTRLTVV.

This clonotype was observed at least ten times. The chain links TRBV19 to TRBJ2-7, with 7 positions matching TRBD1. V lost 5 bases and J lost 3; bases outside the gene matches: 4. The CDR3 sequence is 13 residues long. From germline, CDR1 is LNHDA and CDR2 SQIVND (reference sequence). CDR3 coding DNA: TGTGCCAGTAGTCACGGACAGGACTACGAGCAGTACTTC. As protein: CASSHGQDYEQYF.

This clonotype occurred many times. The V gene is TRBV28, the J gene TRBJ1-1; a weak D match, TRBD1 (6 bases). CDR1 is MDHEN and CDR2 is SYDVKM in the germline V gene. The CDR3 sequence is 13 residues long. V dropped 5 bases and J dropped 4 bases, with 11 bases sitting between them. The CDR3 loop reads CASSADSFTEAFF. CDR3 DNA sequence: TGTGCCAGCAGTGCGGACAGTTTCACTGAAGCTTTCTTT.

The chain uses TRBV20-1 and TRBJ1-1; D call uncertain. The V and J ends lost 7 bases and 4 bases respectively, with 13 bases between them. Germline V CDR1 and CDR2: DFQATT, SNEGSKA (reference sequence). The CDR3 is made up of 12 amino acids. The CDR3 DNA follows: TGCAGTGGAGCAGGTCCGAGCACTGAAGCTTTCTTT. Translation gives CSGAGPSTEAFF.

This clonotype was observed many times. This chain links TRBV6-1 with TRBJ2-7; D not resolved. Per the germline V gene, CDR1 is MNHNS and CDR2 is SASEGT. The CDR3 totals 15 residues. V was clipped by 2 bases and J by 2 bases, with 13 bases between them. CDR3 protein: CASSELMGEPYEQYF. CDR3 nucleotides: TGTGCCAGCAGTGAACTAATGGGTGAACCCTACGAGCAGTACTTC.

This clonotype occurred many times. The chain uses TRBV6-2 or TRBV6-3 and TRBJ1-2; a weak D match, TRBD1 (5 bases). This CDR3 comprises 14 residues. V lost 0 bases, J lost 4 bases, and 9 bases lay in between. The V gene's germline CDR1 is MNHEY and CDR2 SVGEGT. This chain's CDR3 is CASSYSETVYGYTF. CDR3 in DNA: TGTGCCAGCAGTTACTCGGAGACAGTCTATGGCTACACCTTC.

The chain is built from TRBV11-2 and TRBJ2-5, with 7 bases matching TRBD1. CDR3 size: 15 residues. CDR1 and CDR2 from the germline V gene are SGHAT and FQNNGV. Germline trimming cut 2 bases from V and 6 bases from J; bases unmatched to any gene: 9. In DNA, the CDR3 is TGTGCCAGCAGCTTAACTGAGGGGGCCAAAAAGACCCAGTACTTC. Translated: CASSLTEGAKKTQYF.

Written as DNA, the CDR3 is TGTGCCAGCATTAGGCAGGGCAGCACTGAAGCTTTCTTT. Amino acids: CASIRQGSTEAFF. The chain recombines TRBV6-2 or TRBV6-3 with TRBJ1-1, with a possible D match to TRBD1 (5 bases). This CDR3 has 13 residues. Germline assignment: CDR1 MNHEY and CDR2 SVGEGT. Between the trimmed V and J ends, which lost 7 bases and 4 bases, there was a span of 13 bases.

This clonotype was detected a few times. J is TRBJ2-5 and V is TRBV5-6; D unresolved. Germline assignment: CDR1 SGHDT and CDR2 YYEEEE. V lost 6 bases to trimming and J lost 4 bases, with 22 bases between them. The CDR3 has 16 residues. CDR3 residues: CASNISPGGQRETQYF. CDR3 DNA sequence: TGTGCCAGCAACATCAGCCCCGGTGGGCAGAGAGAGACCCAGTACTTC.

This clonotype was detected ten times or more. The chain employs TRBV2 and TRBJ1-1, with a tentative D call TRBD1 (6 bases). Germline CDR1 and CDR2: SNHLY and FYNNEI. The CDR3 contains 14 residues. V was clipped by 7 bases and J by 4 bases, with 16 bases between them. This CDR3 is CASTGGWGSTEAFF. The CDR3 nucleotides are TGTGCCAGCACGGGGGGCTGGGGGAGCACTGAAGCTTTCTTT. Full variable domain (remainder filled in from reference TRBV2 and TRBJ1-1): EPEVTQTPSHQVTQMGQEVILRCVPISNHLYFYWYRQILGQKVEFLVSFYNNEISEKSEIFDDQFSVERPDGSNFTLKIRSTKLEDSAMYFCASTGGWGSTEAFFGQGTRLTVV.

This clonotype showed up many times. The rearrangement uses TRBV27 and TRBJ1-1; the D is unclear. Germline-derived CDR1 and CDR2 are MNHEY and SMNVEV (reference sequence). The CDR3 length is 16 residues. V was cut by 0 bases and J by 5 bases, with 16 bases left in between. The CDR3 is CASSLSISGIGTEAFF. As DNA, the CDR3 is TGTGCCAGCAGTTTATCGATAAGCGGGATAGGGACTGAAGCTTTCTTT.

V and J are TRBV6-1 and TRBJ2-1; 10 bases match TRBD2. The CDR3 has 15 amino acids. V lost 5 bases to trimming and J lost 5 bases; unmatched junction nucleotides: 6. In germline, CDR1 is MNHNS, CDR2 SASEGT. The CDR3 DNA sequence: TGTGCCAGCAGTCCTGGACTAGCGGAAAACAATGAGCAGTTCTTC. This sequence encodes CASSPGLAENNEQFF.

The V call is TRBV7-8, the J call TRBJ2-7; D unclear. The germline V and J ends were trimmed by 5 bases and 6 bases, with 14 bases remaining between them. Per germline, CDR1 SGHVS and CDR2 FQNEAQ. The CDR3 length is 13 residues. CDR3 in DNA: TGTGCCAGCAGCCACCTCGGTGACCCCGAGCAGTACTTC. Amino acid sequence: CASSHLGDPEQYF. Together with reference TRBV7-8 and TRBJ2-7, the CDR3 gives the full variable domain: GAGVSQSPRYKVAKRGQDVALRCDPISGHVSLFWYQQALGQGPEFLTYFQNEAQLDKSGLPSDRFFAERPEGSVSTLKIQRTQQEDSAVYLCASSHLGDPEQYFGPGTRLTVT.